Reported below is one T cell receptor beta chain. The data originate from a study of blood T cell repertoires in COVID-19. Turning to the study itself: From the United States, Italy and Spain came samples of acute and convalescent COVID-19. The analysed material was cDNA or gDNA that came from T cells, B-cell-depleted T cells, or PBMCs.

In the original processing: By means of reference gene primer amplification, nucleated cell counts were estimated. The data were produced by immunoSEQ multiplex PCR, yet TCRdb's version contains in-frame clones alone and is incomplete. V and J calls and clone size are as listed in that table; D and trimming were resolved from the DNA. This table has 55,000 to 65,000 clones, 70% to 90% appearing once. This TCR came from a woman aged 55-75 years with active COVID-19. The sequenced sample consisted of peripheral blood.

The CDR3 DNA is TGTGCCAGCAGCGTGAGCGGGGGGCCTACTGTGGGGGAGCTGTTTTTT. Protein sequence: CASSVSGGPTVGELFF. The rearrangement links TRBV9 to TRBJ2-2; 9 bases agree with TRBD2. V trimming: 2 bases; J trimming: 8 bases; junction bases outside the gene matches: 10. Germline CDR1 SGDLS, CDR2 YYNGEE. The CDR3 runs 16 residues.